A selection of T cell receptor beta chains follows, all from one sample in a study of blood T cells in healthy people across ages. TCRdb independently ran MiXCR on the 5' RACE reads; one entry per CDR3 protein. The table has some 1.7 million distinct CDR3 sequences, 28% seen once. Sequenced: blood. These receptors all stem from a young woman in good health. CDR3s include the opening cysteine and the closing phenylalanine or tryptophan. D genes are given only for firm matches. Rows give clone size only sometimes, using once, few, many, or a class for an expanded clone.

v_call: TRBV14; d_call: NA; clone_size: NA; j_call: TRBJ2-5; cdr3_aa: CASSQAMQPKETQYF; cdr3_nt: TGTGCCAGCAGCCAAGCCATGCAGCCCAAGGAGACCCAGTACTTC
v_call: TRBV28; d_call: TRBD2; clone_size: NA; j_call: TRBJ2-3; cdr3_aa: CASSLSGGGYSTDTQYF; cdr3_nt: TGTGCCAGCAGTTTATCGGGCGGGGGGTATAGCACAGATACGCAGTATTTT
v_call: TRBV7-9; d_call: TRBD1; clone_size: NA; j_call: TRBJ1-5; cdr3_aa: CASSMTGNNQPQHF; cdr3_nt: TGTGCCAGCAGCATGACAGGGAACAATCAGCCCCAGCATTTT
v_call: TRBV12-3/TRBV12-4; d_call: NA; clone_size: many; j_call: TRBJ2-7; cdr3_aa: CASSPRRDLSSYEQYF; cdr3_nt: TGTGCCAGCAGTCCCCGTCGGGACTTAAGCTCCTACGAGCAGTACTTC
v_call: TRBV10-3; d_call: NA; clone_size: NA; j_call: TRBJ2-7; cdr3_aa: CAISEGVIGYEQYF; cdr3_nt: TGTGCCATCAGTGAAGGGGTGATCGGCTACGAGCAGTACTTC
v_call: TRBV4-3; d_call: NA; clone_size: NA; j_call: TRBJ1-2; cdr3_aa: CASSQPPDTLGGYTF; cdr3_nt: TGCGCCAGCAGCCAACCCCCGGACACCTTGGGAGGCTACACCTTC
v_call: TRBV11-2; d_call: NA; clone_size: NA; j_call: TRBJ2-3; cdr3_aa: CASSFTTTARDTQYF; cdr3_nt: TGTGCCAGCAGCTTCACTACGACGGCTCGTGATACGCAGTATTTT
v_call: TRBV5-1; d_call: NA; clone_size: many; j_call: TRBJ2-1; cdr3_aa: CASSSRDSYNEQFF; cdr3_nt: TGTGCCAGCAGCTCGCGGGACAGTTACAATGAGCAGTTCTTC
v_call: TRBV10-3; d_call: TRBD2; clone_size: NA; j_call: TRBJ2-1; cdr3_aa: CATRREGSYNEQFF; cdr3_nt: TGTGCCACCAGGAGGGAGGGGTCCTACAATGAGCAGTTCTTC
v_call: TRBV9; d_call: NA; clone_size: few; j_call: TRBJ2-1; cdr3_aa: CASSVEPTAGEQFF; cdr3_nt: TGTGCCAGCAGCGTAGAACCAACCGCGGGTGAGCAGTTCTTC
v_call: TRBV11-2; d_call: NA; clone_size: NA; j_call: TRBJ2-7; cdr3_aa: CASTIGGFGSSYEQYF; cdr3_nt: TGTGCCAGCACCATAGGGGGATTTGGGAGCTCCTACGAGCAGTACTTC
v_call: TRBV9; d_call: NA; clone_size: NA; j_call: TRBJ1-5; cdr3_aa: CASSVAGMENQPQHF; cdr3_nt: TGTGCCAGCAGCGTGGCAGGGATGGAAAATCAGCCCCAGCATTTT
v_call: TRBV7-2; d_call: TRBD2; clone_size: few; j_call: TRBJ2-2; cdr3_aa: CASSDWTSGNTGELFF; cdr3_nt: TGTGCCAGCAGCGATTGGACTAGCGGGAACACCGGGGAGCTGTTTTTT
v_call: TRBV20-1; d_call: NA; clone_size: NA; j_call: TRBJ2-4; cdr3_aa: CSARYTGRDIQYF; cdr3_nt: TGCAGTGCTAGGTACACAGGGAGGGACATTCAGTACTTC
v_call: TRBV29-1; d_call: NA; clone_size: NA; j_call: TRBJ2-1; cdr3_aa: CSVDGEVQFF; cdr3_nt: TGCAGCGTTGATGGGGAGGTGCAGTTCTTC
v_call: TRBV7-2; d_call: NA; clone_size: few; j_call: TRBJ2-5; cdr3_aa: CASSLVGQRETQYF; cdr3_nt: TGTGCCAGCAGCTTAGTCGGACAGAGGGAGACCCAGTACTTC
v_call: TRBV20-1; d_call: NA; clone_size: NA; j_call: TRBJ1-1; cdr3_aa: CSAFDSTGSKAFF; cdr3_nt: TGCAGTGCTTTCGACAGTACGGGATCAAAAGCTTTCTTT
v_call: TRBV3-1; d_call: NA; clone_size: NA; j_call: TRBJ1-2; cdr3_aa: CASSPERASYGYTF; cdr3_nt: TGTGCCAGCAGCCCCGAAAGGGCCAGCTATGGCTACACCTTC
v_call: TRBV7-3; d_call: NA; clone_size: many; j_call: TRBJ2-6; cdr3_aa: CASSSSGTSVLTF; cdr3_nt: TGTGCCAGCAGCTCCTCAGGGACCTCCGTCCTGACTTTC
v_call: TRBV9; d_call: TRBD2; clone_size: few; j_call: TRBJ2-1; cdr3_aa: CASSVGLAGVSSYNEQFF; cdr3_nt: TGTGCCAGCAGCGTAGGACTAGCGGGAGTGTCCTCCTACAATGAGCAGTTCTTC
v_call: TRBV24-1; d_call: NA; clone_size: NA; j_call: TRBJ1-1; cdr3_aa: CATSDGQNTEAFF; cdr3_nt: TGTGCCACCAGTGATGGCCAGAACACTGAAGCTTTCTTT
v_call: TRBV6-1; d_call: NA; clone_size: NA; j_call: TRBJ1-2; cdr3_aa: CASSHGGAGYGYTF; cdr3_nt: TGTGCCAGCAGTCACGGGGGCGCGGGGTATGGCTACACCTTC
v_call: TRBV12-3/TRBV12-4; d_call: NA; clone_size: NA; j_call: TRBJ2-7; cdr3_aa: CASSLDGLNNYEQYF; cdr3_nt: TGTGCCAGCAGTTTAGACGGACTGAATAACTACGAGCAGTACTTC
v_call: TRBV20-1; d_call: NA; clone_size: NA; j_call: TRBJ1-2; cdr3_aa: CSVWDISANYGYTF; cdr3_nt: TGCAGTGTTTGGGACATTTCGGCTAACTATGGCTACACCTTC
v_call: TRBV6-5; d_call: TRBD2; clone_size: NA; j_call: TRBJ2-1; cdr3_aa: CASSRKAGPSNEQFF; cdr3_nt: TGTGCCAGCAGTCGAAAAGCGGGGCCTAGTAATGAGCAGTTCTTC
v_call: TRBV20-1; d_call: NA; clone_size: NA; j_call: TRBJ2-3; cdr3_aa: CSAGIMDTDTQYF; cdr3_nt: TGCAGTGCTGGAATAATGGACACAGATACGCAGTATTTT
v_call: TRBV27; d_call: TRBD2; clone_size: NA; j_call: TRBJ2-1; cdr3_aa: CASSFRPGGYSYNEQFF; cdr3_nt: TGTGCCAGCAGTTTCAGGCCGGGAGGCTACTCCTACAATGAGCAGTTCTTC
v_call: TRBV29-1; d_call: NA; clone_size: many; j_call: TRBJ2-7; cdr3_aa: CSGTHGGQPEQYF; cdr3_nt: TGCAGCGGAACCCATGGGGGGCAGCCGGAGCAGTACTTC
v_call: TRBV7-7; d_call: TRBD2; clone_size: few; j_call: TRBJ2-5; cdr3_aa: CASSSASGVQETQYF; cdr3_nt: TGTGCCAGCAGCTCTGCCAGCGGGGTCCAAGAGACCCAGTACTTC
v_call: TRBV12-3/TRBV12-4; d_call: NA; clone_size: few; j_call: TRBJ1-1; cdr3_aa: CASSSPAGVEAFF; cdr3_nt: TGTGCCAGCAGTTCCCCTGCCGGGGTTGAAGCTTTCTTT
v_call: TRBV7-2; d_call: TRBD2; clone_size: NA; j_call: TRBJ2-7; cdr3_aa: CASSGGLAGGLREQYF; cdr3_nt: TGTGCCAGCAGCGGGGGACTAGCGGGAGGCCTCCGAGAGCAGTACTTC
v_call: TRBV12-3/TRBV12-4; d_call: NA; clone_size: many; j_call: TRBJ2-5; cdr3_aa: CASSSLTGQVTQYF; cdr3_nt: TGTGCCAGCAGTTCACTAACAGGCCAAGTGACCCAGTACTTC
v_call: TRBV20-1; d_call: TRBD1; clone_size: NA; j_call: TRBJ1-4; cdr3_aa: CSARTDDRVEKLFF; cdr3_nt: TGCAGTGCTAGGACTGACGACAGGGTTGAAAAACTGTTTTTT
v_call: TRBV9; d_call: TRBD2; clone_size: NA; j_call: TRBJ2-3; cdr3_aa: CASSVTSVGTDTQYF; cdr3_nt: TGTGCCAGCAGCGTCACTAGCGTCGGGACAGATACGCAGTATTTT
v_call: TRBV12-3/TRBV12-4; d_call: NA; clone_size: NA; j_call: TRBJ1-4; cdr3_aa: CASRWGHGNEKLFF; cdr3_nt: TGTGCCAGCAGGTGGGGGCACGGGAATGAAAAACTGTTTTTT
v_call: TRBV20-1; d_call: NA; clone_size: NA; j_call: TRBJ2-5; cdr3_aa: CSASGAGTKETQYF; cdr3_nt: TGCAGTGCTAGTGGGGCCGGGACAAAAGAGACCCAGTACTTC
v_call: TRBV20-1; d_call: TRBD2; clone_size: many; j_call: TRBJ2-3; cdr3_aa: CSAQAGDSTDTQYF; cdr3_nt: TGCAGTGCGCAAGCGGGAGATAGCACAGATACGCAGTATTTT
v_call: TRBV6-1; d_call: NA; clone_size: NA; j_call: TRBJ2-3; cdr3_aa: CASSDELRGTDTQYF; cdr3_nt: TGTGCCAGCAGCGATGAACTGAGAGGCACAGATACGCAGTATTTT
v_call: TRBV7-2; d_call: TRBD1; clone_size: NA; j_call: TRBJ2-3; cdr3_aa: CACSLDRDTPTDTQYF; cdr3_nt: TGTGCCTGCAGCTTAGACAGGGACACCCCCACAGATACGCAGTATTTT
v_call: TRBV15; d_call: NA; clone_size: few; j_call: TRBJ2-7; cdr3_aa: CATSGRRGRYSYEQYF; cdr3_nt: TGTGCCACCAGCGGCAGGAGGGGACGCTATTCCTACGAGCAGTACTTC
v_call: TRBV20-1; d_call: NA; clone_size: NA; j_call: TRBJ2-4; cdr3_aa: CSAVISGSAKNIQYF; cdr3_nt: TGCAGTGCGGTAATCTCGGGATCAGCCAAAAACATTCAGTACTTC
v_call: TRBV30; d_call: NA; clone_size: NA; j_call: TRBJ2-3; cdr3_aa: CAWSVSLGGGSTDTQYF; cdr3_nt: TGTGCCTGGAGTGTATCCTTGGGTGGCGGGAGCACAGATACGCAGTATTTT
v_call: TRBV4-3; d_call: NA; clone_size: few; j_call: TRBJ2-1; cdr3_aa: CPTVLDSEQFF; cdr3_nt: TGCCCGACAGTACTGGATAGTGAGCAGTTCTTC
v_call: TRBV29-1; d_call: NA; clone_size: NA; j_call: TRBJ2-4; cdr3_aa: CSVAWGGLNIQYF; cdr3_nt: TGCAGCGTAGCTTGGGGGGGCCTAAACATTCAGTACTTC
v_call: TRBV6-1; d_call: NA; clone_size: many; j_call: TRBJ2-1; cdr3_aa: CANPWAGTDNEQFF; cdr3_nt: TGTGCCAACCCTTGGGCAGGGACGGACAATGAGCAGTTCTTC
v_call: TRBV20-1; d_call: TRBD1; clone_size: many; j_call: TRBJ2-7; cdr3_aa: CSAGGAGGASLYEQYF; cdr3_nt: TGCAGTGCCGGAGGGGCAGGGGGCGCTTCTCTCTACGAGCAGTACTTC
v_call: TRBV6-6; d_call: NA; clone_size: NA; j_call: TRBJ2-5; cdr3_aa: CASSYYGRPGDYQYF; cdr3_nt: TGTGCCAGCAGTTACTACGGACGACCAGGGGATTACCAGTACTTC
v_call: TRBV20-1; d_call: TRBD2; clone_size: once; j_call: TRBJ2-1; cdr3_aa: CSTREASGSNEQFF; cdr3_nt: TGCAGTACTAGAGAGGCCAGCGGGAGCAATGAGCAGTTCTTC
v_call: TRBV29-1; d_call: NA; clone_size: many; j_call: TRBJ2-1; cdr3_aa: CSVEWVRSWSYNEQFF; cdr3_nt: TGCAGCGTTGAATGGGTGCGGAGTTGGTCCTACAATGAGCAGTTCTTC
v_call: TRBV3-1; d_call: NA; clone_size: NA; j_call: TRBJ1-2; cdr3_aa: CASSQLQGPYGYTF; cdr3_nt: TGTGCCAGCAGCCAACTTCAAGGTCCCTATGGCTACACCTTC
v_call: TRBV6-1; d_call: TRBD1; clone_size: NA; j_call: TRBJ2-2; cdr3_aa: CASSPLRGRNTGELFF; cdr3_nt: TGTGCCAGCAGCCCGCTTAGGGGGCGGAACACCGGGGAGTTGTTTTTT
v_call: TRBV4-1; d_call: NA; clone_size: NA; j_call: TRBJ2-5; cdr3_aa: CASSQVWTPPETQYF; cdr3_nt: TGCGCCAGCAGCCAAGTTTGGACCCCACCGGAGACCCAGTACTTC
v_call: TRBV7-7; d_call: NA; clone_size: few; j_call: TRBJ2-5; cdr3_aa: CASSRRGPGETQYF; cdr3_nt: TGTGCCAGCAGCCGGCGGGGGCCGGGGGAGACCCAGTACTTC
v_call: TRBV7-9; d_call: NA; clone_size: NA; j_call: TRBJ2-3; cdr3_aa: CASSAGAGDTQYF; cdr3_nt: TGTGCCAGCAGCGCAGGGGCAGGAGATACGCAGTATTTT
v_call: TRBV20-1; d_call: TRBD1; clone_size: NA; j_call: TRBJ1-4; cdr3_aa: CSASPGTGNEKRFF; cdr3_nt: TGCAGTGCTAGCCCCGGGACAGGAAATGAAAAACGGTTTTTT
v_call: TRBV2; d_call: TRBD2; clone_size: many; j_call: TRBJ2-1; cdr3_aa: CASSEAHVGGRQFF; cdr3_nt: TGTGCCAGCAGTGAAGCGCACGTGGGGGGGAGGCAGTTCTTC
v_call: TRBV5-1; d_call: NA; clone_size: NA; j_call: TRBJ1-3; cdr3_aa: CASSPGNSGNTIYF; cdr3_nt: TGCGCCAGCAGCCCGGGGAACTCTGGAAACACCATATATTTT